A single sample gave rise to the 24 T cell receptor beta chains below, sequenced in a study of human T cells and chemical hapten exposure. Time point indicated: patch test 1, 2 weeks after DPC sensitization. As for treatment: therapeutic diphenylcyclopropenone sensitization with weekly scalp DPC. In TCRdb, the RACE reads were re-called with MiXCR into one record per CDR3 protein. The sample records around 99,000 distinct CDR3 sequences, roughly 12% being singletons. The material sequenced was whole blood, taken in connection with sensitization to the hapten diphenylcyclopropenone (DPC). The source is a woman in her thirties or forties with alopecia areata. Some clones in this sample may be carry-over from other donors' samples.

This clonotype was observed many times. The chain recombines TRBV7-9 with TRBJ2-3; TRBD2 matches 8 bases. Per the germline V gene, CDR1 is SEHNR and CDR2 is FQNEAQ (reference sequence). The CDR3 loop spans 16 amino acids. The trim removed 6 bases at V and 0 bases at J, leaving 8 bases unmatched. The CDR3 nucleotides read TGTGCCAGCAGTTCCAGGGCTAGCGGGAGCACAGATACGCAGTATTTT. This sequence encodes CASSSRASGSTDTQYF.

This clonotype was picked up a small number of times. The rearrangement uses TRBV11-2 and TRBJ2-5; D remains unclear. The CDR3 sequence is 11 residues long. Germline CDR1 reads SGHAT; CDR2 reads FQNNGV. V was trimmed by 4 bases and J by 9 bases, leaving 9 bases between them. The CDR3: CASSSVGSQYF. Written as DNA, the CDR3 is TGTGCCAGCAGCTCAGTGGGGTCCCAGTACTTC. The full variable domain, in which reference TRBV11-2 and TRBJ2-5 provide the parts outside the CDR3, is EAGVAQSPRYKIIEKRQSVAFWCNPISGHATLYWYQQILGQGPKLLIQFQNNGVVDDSQLPKDRFSAERLKGVDSTLKIQPAKLEDSAVYLCASSSVGSQYFGPGTRLLVL.

The chain joins TRBV12-3 or TRBV12-4 to TRBJ1-5; TRBD1 matches 12 bases. V gave up 6 bases and J gave up 7 bases; unmatched junction bases: 1. The CDR3 loop spans 13 amino acids. CDR3 nucleotides: TGTGCCAGCAGCGGGACAGGGGGCCAGCCCCAGCATTTT. Translated: CASSGTGGQPQHF.

This clonotype has only a few counts. This sequence joins TRBV21-1 and TRBJ1-1; the table's TRBD1 call for D was not verified on the DNA. TRBV21-1 is labeled a pseudogene. The CDR3 length is 16 residues. CDR3 sequence reads: CASSKDGQGVNTEAFF. CDR3 DNA sequence: TGTGCCAGCAGCAAAGATGGACAGGGAGTCAACACTGAAGCTTTCTTT.

This clonotype was detected a few times. The chain combines TRBV5-5 with TRBJ2-6; no clear D. CDR1 is SGHKS and CDR2 is YYEKEE in the germline V gene (reference sequence). The CDR3 has 16 amino acids. V lost 0 bases and J lost 3, with 10 bases in between. CDR3 in amino acids: CASSLEMELGANVLTF. CDR3 nucleotide sequence: TGTGCCAGCAGCTTGGAAATGGAGCTTGGGGCCAACGTCCTGACTTTC.

This clonotype was seen ten or more times. The chain joins TRBV4-2 to TRBJ2-2, with 8 bases fitting TRBD1. V trimming: 3 bases; J trimming: 4 bases; junction bases outside the gene matches: 4. CDR1 LGHNA and CDR2 YNFKEQ come from the germline V gene. The CDR3 has 15 residues. The CDR3 sequence is CASSHAGQGTGELFF. The CDR3 DNA reads as TGTGCCAGCAGCCATGCCGGACAGGGCACCGGGGAGCTGTTTTTT.

This clonotype came up a few times. The chain combines TRBV18 with TRBJ2-7, with D uncertain. The V end was cut by 2 bases, the J end by 2 bases, with 10 bases between. The germline V gene encodes CDR1 KGHSH and CDR2 LQKENI. The CDR3 extends over 14 amino acids. For the CDR3, the DNA is TGTGCCAGCTCACCATGGCGCGCCACCTACGAGCAGTACTTC. Translating gives CASSPWRATYEQYF.

The sample holds many counts of this clonotype. The genes are TRBV12-3 or TRBV12-4 and TRBJ1-2; no definite D call. Trimming left V 6 bases short and J 4 bases short, with 15 bases between. The CDR3 loop spans 14 amino acids. The CDR3 protein is CASSLASAAYGYTF. Written as DNA, the CDR3 is TGTGCCAGCAGCCTCGCATCGGCCGCCTATGGCTACACCTTC.

This clonotype was seen many times. This rearrangement joins TRBV7-9 to TRBJ1-1; TRBD1 is a possible D gene (5 bases). V lost 6 bases and J lost 4, with 12 bases in between. Germline-derived CDR1 and CDR2 are SEHNR and FQNEAQ (reference sequence). This CDR3 comprises 13 residues. The CDR3 nucleotides are TGTGCCAGCAGGGCGGGCGGGGGCACTGAAGCTTTCTTT. Translated, it gives CASRAGGGTEAFF.

This chain connects TRBV19 to TRBJ2-3; a weak D match, TRBD2 (5 bases). CDR3 length: 14 amino acids. V dropped 7 bases and J dropped 2 bases, with 13 bases sitting between them. Per germline, CDR1 LNHDA and CDR2 SQIVND (reference sequence). CDR3 DNA: TGTGCCAGTACCCCGAGCGGCCTCACAGATACGCAGTATTTT. Translated: CASTPSGLTDTQYF.

The sample holds a few counts of this clonotype. The rearrangement uses TRBV11-2 and TRBJ2-1; unclear D gene. Germline V gives CDR1 SGHAT, CDR2 FQNNGV. The CDR3 runs to 15 residues. V was trimmed by 5 bases and J by 4 bases, leaving 15 bases between them. Here the CDR3 DNA reads TGTGCCAGCAGCCGCAGCCCTATGACTTACAATGAGCAGTTCTTC. This translates into CASSRSPMTYNEQFF.

The genes are TRBV16 and TRBJ1-5; the match to TRBD1 covers 10 bases. Germline V gene lookup returns CDR1 KGHSY and CDR2 FQNENV. V was clipped by 4 bases and J by 5 bases; unmatched bases: 5. The CDR3 loop spans 15 amino acids. CDR3 amino acids: CASSPLGTGDQPQHF. Here the CDR3 DNA reads TGTGCCAGCAGCCCCCTCGGGACAGGGGATCAGCCCCAGCATTTT.

This clonotype was recorded a few times. The chain combines TRBV28 with TRBJ2-1, with D hard to call. Germline assignment: CDR1 MDHEN and CDR2 SYDVKM. The CDR3 runs to 12 residues. Trimming removed 3 bases at V and 9 bases at J, with 9 bases between. As DNA, the CDR3 is TGTGCCAGCAGTTTGAGCATGAGTGAGCAGTTCTTC. Translating it yields CASSLSMSEQFF. Looking up the rest from reference TRBV28 and TRBJ2-1 gives the full variable domain: DVKVTQSSRYLVKRTGEKVFLECVQDMDHENMFWYRQDPGLGLRLIYFSYDVKMKEKGDIPEGYSVSREKKERFSLILESASTNQTSMYLCASSLSMSEQFFGPGTRLTVL.

The rearrangement uses TRBV6-6 and TRBJ2-7; 10 bases map to TRBD2. Germline CDR1 is MNHNY and CDR2 is SVGAGI (reference sequence). J gave up 2 bases and V 6 bases, and 7 bases lay outside the gene matches. CDR3 size: 15 residues. The CDR3 reads CASRQTSGTTYEQYF. The CDR3, as DNA: TGTGCCAGCAGACAAACTAGCGGGACGACCTACGAGCAGTACTTC.

This clonotype showed up many times. This chain joins TRBV18 and TRBJ2-1; D call uncertain. This CDR3 comprises 14 residues. V lost 2 bases to trimming and J lost 6 bases, with 11 bases between them. The germline gives CDR1 KGHSH, CDR2 LQKENI. The DNA of the CDR3 is TGTGCCAGCTCACCAGCACATCTGGTCAATGAGCAGTTCTTC. Amino acid sequence: CASSPAHLVNEQFF.

The chain couples TRBV20-1 to TRBJ2-1, with TRBD2 matching 12 bases. Germline loops: CDR1 DFQATT, CDR2 SNEGSKA (reference sequence). Unmatched junction bases numbered 13, after V lost 0 bases and J lost 4 bases. The CDR3 consists of 19 residues. DNA for the CDR3: TGCAGTGCTAGAGATAGTCTAGCGGGAGGGCCCAGGAGATACAATGAGCAGTTCTTC. It encodes CSARDSLAGGPRRYNEQFF.

This clonotype was found a few times. V gene TRBV12-3 or TRBV12-4 combines with J gene TRBJ1-3; no clear D. This CDR3 spans 16 amino acids. V shed 0 bases and J shed 0 bases, with 9 bases lying between them. CDR3 sequence (DNA): TGTGCCAGCAGTTTAGCGCATAGCAGCTCTGGAAACACCATATATTTT. As protein: CASSLAHSSSGNTIYF.

The chain combines TRBV28 with TRBJ2-7, with D maybe TRBD2 (6 bases). V was pared by 6 bases and J by 6 bases, with 18 bases between. The CDR3 has 14 amino acids. Germline lookup yields CDR1 MDHEN and CDR2 SYDVKM. The CDR3 DNA sequence: TGTGCCAGCAGCCTCCAGGGAGGAGGGCGCGAGCAGTACTTC. Its protein product is CASSLQGGGREQYF.

The chain uses TRBV7-9 and TRBJ2-5; D uncertain. Germline values: CDR1 SEHNR, CDR2 FQNEAQ (reference sequence). Trimming pared 1 base from V and 1 base from J, leaving 1 base between. This CDR3 has 12 residues. This CDR3 reads CASSLVQETQYF. As DNA, the CDR3 is TGTGCCAGCAGCTTAGTCCAAGAGACCCAGTACTTC.

The V gene is TRBV4-2, the J gene TRBJ2-7; D might be TRBD2 (5 bases). V was shortened by 0 bases and J by 2 bases, with 11 bases between the two germline ends. Germline-derived CDR1 and CDR2 are LGHNA and YNFKEQ. This CDR3 has 15 amino acids. The CDR3 protein is CASSQDYYGTYEQYF. The CDR3 DNA is TGTGCCAGCAGCCAAGATTACTACGGGACCTACGAGCAGTACTTC.

Ten or more counts support this clonotype. This chain joins TRBV18 and TRBJ2-7; TRBD2 agrees at 9 bases. Unmatched junction bases numbered 13, after V lost 1 base and J lost 3 bases. This CDR3 spans 18 amino acids. Germline V gene sequence: CDR1 KGHSH, CDR2 LQKENI. As DNA, the CDR3 is TGTGCCAGCTCACCACAGGTCGGTAGCGGGAGTGAGGTCTACGAGCAGTACTTC. This gives the protein CASSPQVGSGSEVYEQYF.

The chain recombines TRBV5-1 with TRBJ2-2, with D tentatively TRBD2 (5 bases). The germline V and J ends were trimmed by 4 bases and 6 bases, with 13 bases remaining between them. The germline V gene has CDR1 SGHRS and CDR2 YFSETQ. This CDR3 has 14 amino acids. The CDR3 DNA sequence: TGCGCCAGCAGCGCCGCGGCCGGGGCCGGGGAGCTGTTTTTT. It yields the protein CASSAAAGAGELFF. Combining the CDR3 with reference TRBV5-1 and TRBJ2-2 gives the whole variable domain KAGVTQTPRYLIKTRGQQVTLSCSPISGHRSVSWYQQTPGQGLQFLFEYFSETQRNKGNFPGRFSGRQFSNSRSEMNVSTLELGDSALYLCASSAAAGAGELFFGEGSRLTVL.

There are many counts of this clonotype. The chain uses TRBV9 and TRBJ1-6; D gene unclear. CDR3 length: 14 amino acids. The V end was cut by 0 bases, the J end by 5 bases, with 6 bases between. CDR1 and CDR2 (germline): SGDLS, YYNGEE. The CDR3: CASSVDSNNSPLHF. The CDR3, as DNA: TGTGCCAGCAGCGTAGACAGTAATAATTCACCCCTCCACTTT.

J is TRBJ2-1 and V is TRBV24-1, with TRBD2 matching over 8 bases. Unmatched junction bases numbered 6, after V lost 2 bases and J lost 10 bases. The length of the CDR3 is 14 residues. Per the germline V gene, CDR1 is KGHDR and CDR2 is SFDVKD. CDR3 sequence (DNA): TGTGCCACCAGTGATTCCGGACTAGCCGGCGAGCAGTTCTTC. It encodes CATSDSGLAGEQFF.